The clone carrying this TCR beta chain was counted ten times or more. The CDR3 regions of TCR beta were amplified from RNA transcripts. First-round RT-PCR with HTBI primers amplified the TCR CDR3 region. TCRdb re-called the multiplex PCR reads through MiXCR, storing one row per CDR3 protein. The sample contains around 400,000 distinct CDR3 sequences, around 14% of which appear only once. The sample originates from a study of T cells in Graves' hyperthyroidism and ophthalmopathy. After removal of 6 bases from V and 1 base from J, the junction contained 7 bases not matched to a gene. The CDR3 contains 15 residues. Germline CDR1 is SNHLY and CDR2 is FYNNEI.

The clonotype originates from a woman between 18 and 30 years old with Graves' hyperthyroidism that later progressed to Graves' ophthalmopathy. Sequences were obtained from blood. This sequence joins TRBV2 and TRBJ2-3; TRBD1 matches 7 bases. DNA for the CDR3: TGTGCCAGCAGGGAACAGGGGTCCCGCACAGATACGCAGTATTTT. Its translation: CASREQGSRTDTQYF. Full variable domain (missing parts from reference TRBV2 and TRBJ2-3): EPEVTQTPSHQVTQMGQEVILRCVPISNHLYFYWYRQILGQKVEFLVSFYNNEISEKSEIFDDQFSVERPDGSNFTLKIRSTKLEDSAMYFCASREQGSRTDTQYFGPGTRLTVL.